The entry below describes one T cell receptor (beta chain). Its antigen remains unidentified. The data were taken from a study of tumor-infiltrating lymphocytes in localized non-small cell lung cancer. Study summary: Several tumor histologies, both smoking statuses, and some post-neoadjuvant chemotherapy samples were included. Tumor tissue and non-adjacent uninvolved lung came from each patient.

TCRdb's copy holds only in-frame clones and misses some; the assay was immunoSEQ multiplex PCR. Here the sample spans 15,000 to 20,000 clones, roughly four fifths being singletons. J lost 7 bases, V lost 2 bases, and 4 bases had no gene match. Germline assignment: CDR1 SGHTA and CDR2 FQGNSA. CDR3 length: 15 amino acids. Study-wide findings and caveats: Tumors had more T cell infiltration than uninvolved lung, per TCRbeta sequencing and CD3 counts. Different pieces of the same tissue were used for each assay.

This TCR came from a human donor with non-small cell lung cancer. The gene calls are TRBV7-2 and TRBJ2-1, with 11 positions matching TRBD1. Sequencing input: lung tumor tissue. The DNA for the CDR3 is TGTGCCAGCAGCTTATGGGGACAGGGGGGGAATGAGCAGTTCTTC. It yields the protein CASSLWGQGGNEQFF.